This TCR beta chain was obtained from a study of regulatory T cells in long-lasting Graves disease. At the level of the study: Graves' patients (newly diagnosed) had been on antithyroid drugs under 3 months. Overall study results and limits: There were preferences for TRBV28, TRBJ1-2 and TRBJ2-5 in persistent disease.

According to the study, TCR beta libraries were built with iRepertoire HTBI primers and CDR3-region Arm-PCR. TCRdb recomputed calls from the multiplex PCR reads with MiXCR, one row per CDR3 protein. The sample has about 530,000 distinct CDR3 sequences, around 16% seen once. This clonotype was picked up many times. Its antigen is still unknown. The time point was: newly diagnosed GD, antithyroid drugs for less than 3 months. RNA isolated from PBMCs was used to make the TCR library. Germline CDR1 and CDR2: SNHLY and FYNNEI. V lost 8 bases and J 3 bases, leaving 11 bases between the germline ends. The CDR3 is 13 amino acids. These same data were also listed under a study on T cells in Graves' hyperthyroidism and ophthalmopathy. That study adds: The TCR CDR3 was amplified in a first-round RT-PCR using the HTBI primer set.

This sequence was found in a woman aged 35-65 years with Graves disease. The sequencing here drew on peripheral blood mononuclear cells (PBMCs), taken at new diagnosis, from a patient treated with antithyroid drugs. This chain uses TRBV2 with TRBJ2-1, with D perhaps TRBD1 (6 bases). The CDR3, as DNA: TGTGCCAGCGCGACAGGAAGCTACAATGAGCAGTTCTTC. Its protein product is CASATGSYNEQFF.